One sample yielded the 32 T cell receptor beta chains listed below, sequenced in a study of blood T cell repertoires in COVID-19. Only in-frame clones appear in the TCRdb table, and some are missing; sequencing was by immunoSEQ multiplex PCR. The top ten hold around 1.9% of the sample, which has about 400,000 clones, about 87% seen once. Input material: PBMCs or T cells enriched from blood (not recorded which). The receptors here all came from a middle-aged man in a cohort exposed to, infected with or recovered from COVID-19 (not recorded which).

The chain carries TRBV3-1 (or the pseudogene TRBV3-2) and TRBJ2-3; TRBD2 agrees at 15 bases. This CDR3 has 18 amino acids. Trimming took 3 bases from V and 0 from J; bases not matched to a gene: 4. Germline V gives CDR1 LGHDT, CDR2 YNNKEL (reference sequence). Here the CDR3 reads CASSQRTSGRASTDTQYF. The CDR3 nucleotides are TGTGCCAGCAGCCAGAGGACTAGCGGGAGGGCAAGCACAGATACGCAGTATTTT.

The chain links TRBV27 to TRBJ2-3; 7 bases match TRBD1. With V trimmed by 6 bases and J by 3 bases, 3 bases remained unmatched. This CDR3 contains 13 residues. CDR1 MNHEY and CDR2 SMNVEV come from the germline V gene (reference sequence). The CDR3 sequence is CASRRQGTDTQYF. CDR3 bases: TGTGCCAGCAGAAGACAGGGAACAGATACGCAGTATTTT.

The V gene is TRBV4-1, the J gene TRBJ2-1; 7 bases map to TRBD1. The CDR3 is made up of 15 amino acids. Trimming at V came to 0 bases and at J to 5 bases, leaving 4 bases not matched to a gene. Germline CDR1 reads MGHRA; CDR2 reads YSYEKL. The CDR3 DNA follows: TGCGCCAGCAGCCAAGATCCCACAGGGGACAATGAGCAGTTCTTC. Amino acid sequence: CASSQDPTGDNEQFF.

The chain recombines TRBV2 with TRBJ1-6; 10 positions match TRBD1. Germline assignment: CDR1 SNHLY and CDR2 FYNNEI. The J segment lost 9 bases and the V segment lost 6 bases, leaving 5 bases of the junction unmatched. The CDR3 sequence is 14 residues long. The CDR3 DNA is TGTGCCAGCAGAGTCGGACAGGGGGGTTCACCCCTCCACTTT. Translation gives CASRVGQGGSPLHF.

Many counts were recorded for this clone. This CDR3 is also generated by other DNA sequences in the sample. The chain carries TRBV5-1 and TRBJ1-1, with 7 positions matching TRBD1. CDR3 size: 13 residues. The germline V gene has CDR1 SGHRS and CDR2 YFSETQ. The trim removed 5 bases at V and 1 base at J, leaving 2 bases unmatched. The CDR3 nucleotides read TGCGCCAGCAGTCGACAGGGGAACACTGAAGCTTTCTTT. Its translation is CASSRQGNTEAFF.

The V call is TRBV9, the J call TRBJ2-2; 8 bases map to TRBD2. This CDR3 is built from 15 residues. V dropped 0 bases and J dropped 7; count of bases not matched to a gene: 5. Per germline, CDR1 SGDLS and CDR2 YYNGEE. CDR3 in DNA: TGTGCCAGCAGCGTAGCGGGAGGGCGTGGCGGGGAGCTGTTTTTT. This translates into CASSVAGGRGGELFF.

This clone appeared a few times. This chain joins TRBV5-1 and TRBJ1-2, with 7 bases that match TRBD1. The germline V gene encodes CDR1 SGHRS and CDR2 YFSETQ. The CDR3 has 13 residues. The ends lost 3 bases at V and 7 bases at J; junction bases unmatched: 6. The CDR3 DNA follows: TGCGCCAGCAGCTCCCTAGACAGGGTTGGCTACACCTTC. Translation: CASSSLDRVGYTF.

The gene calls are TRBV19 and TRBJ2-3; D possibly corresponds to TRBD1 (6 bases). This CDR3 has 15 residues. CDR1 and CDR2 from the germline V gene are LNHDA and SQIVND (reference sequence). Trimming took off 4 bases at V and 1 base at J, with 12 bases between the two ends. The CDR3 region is CASSTGEGGTDTQYF. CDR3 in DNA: TGTGCCAGTAGTACAGGGGAAGGGGGCACAGATACGCAGTATTTT.

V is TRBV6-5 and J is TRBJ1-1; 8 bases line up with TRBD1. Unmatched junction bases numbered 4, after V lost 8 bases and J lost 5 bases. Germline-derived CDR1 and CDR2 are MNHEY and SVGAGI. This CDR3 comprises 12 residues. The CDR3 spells CASGQGGTEAFF. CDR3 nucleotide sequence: TGTGCCAGCGGACAGGGAGGGACTGAAGCTTTCTTT.

The CDR3 here is CATRVRDRAVHYTF. The CDR3 DNA follows: TGTGCTACACGAGTAAGGGACAGGGCCGTTCACTACACCTTC. V gene TRBV27 combines with J gene TRBJ1-2, with TRBD1 matching 9 bases. Germline CDR1 MNHEY, CDR2 SMNVEV (reference sequence). The CDR3 length is 14 residues.

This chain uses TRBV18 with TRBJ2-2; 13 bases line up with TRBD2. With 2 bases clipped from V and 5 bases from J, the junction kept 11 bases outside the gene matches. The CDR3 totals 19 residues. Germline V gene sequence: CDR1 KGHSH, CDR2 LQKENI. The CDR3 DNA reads TGTGCCAGCTCACCATTAGGACTAGCGGGAGTCGGCGGGACCGGGGAGCTGTTTTTT. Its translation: CASSPLGLAGVGGTGELFF.

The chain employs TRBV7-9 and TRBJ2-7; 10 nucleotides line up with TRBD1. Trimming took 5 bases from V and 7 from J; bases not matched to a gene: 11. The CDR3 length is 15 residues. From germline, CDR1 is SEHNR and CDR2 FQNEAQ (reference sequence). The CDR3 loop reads CASSEGTGALREQYF. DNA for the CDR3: TGTGCCAGCAGCGAAGGGACAGGGGCTTTGCGAGAGCAGTACTTC. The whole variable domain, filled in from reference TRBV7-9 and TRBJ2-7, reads DTGVSQNPRHKITKRGQNVTFRCDPISEHNRLYWYRQTLGQGPEFLTYFQNEAQLEKSRLLSDRFSAERPKGSFSTLEIQRTEQGDSAMYLCASSEGTGALREQYFGPGTRLTVT.

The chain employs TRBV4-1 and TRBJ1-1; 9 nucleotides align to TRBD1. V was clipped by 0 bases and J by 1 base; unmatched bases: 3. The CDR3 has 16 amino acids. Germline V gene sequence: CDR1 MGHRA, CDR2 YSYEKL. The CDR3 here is CASSQETGGKNTEAFF. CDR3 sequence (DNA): TGCGCCAGCAGCCAAGAAACAGGGGGCAAGAACACTGAAGCTTTCTTT.

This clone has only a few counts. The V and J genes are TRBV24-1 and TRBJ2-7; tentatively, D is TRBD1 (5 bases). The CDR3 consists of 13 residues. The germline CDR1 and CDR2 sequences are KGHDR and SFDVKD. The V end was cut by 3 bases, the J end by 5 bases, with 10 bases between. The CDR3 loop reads CATSDGKGHEQYF. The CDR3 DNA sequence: TGTGCCACCAGTGATGGCAAGGGGCACGAGCAGTACTTC.

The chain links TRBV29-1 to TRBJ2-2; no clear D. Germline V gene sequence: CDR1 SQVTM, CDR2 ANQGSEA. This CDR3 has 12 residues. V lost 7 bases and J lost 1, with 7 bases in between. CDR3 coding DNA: TGCAGCGCCTCAGGGAACACCGGGGAGCTGTTTTTT. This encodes CSASGNTGELFF.

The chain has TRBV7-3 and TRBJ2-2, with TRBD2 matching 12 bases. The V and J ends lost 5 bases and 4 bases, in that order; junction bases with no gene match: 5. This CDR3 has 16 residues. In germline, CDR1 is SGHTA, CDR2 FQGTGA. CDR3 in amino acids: CASSMTSGSGTGELFF. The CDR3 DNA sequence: TGTGCCAGCAGCATGACTAGCGGGAGTGGCACCGGGGAGCTGTTTTTT.

The chain's CDR3 is CASSMTGGKTQYF. The CDR3 coding sequence is TGTGCCAGTAGTATGACAGGGGGGAAGACCCAGTACTTC. The chain uses TRBV19 and TRBJ2-5; 9 nucleotides line up with TRBD1. Looked up from germline, CDR1 is LNHDA and CDR2 is SQIVND (reference sequence). Trimming cost V 3 bases and J 6 bases; bases outside gene matches: 2. CDR3 length: 13 residues.

The CDR3 reads CASSTGGARNTEAFF. The CDR3 nucleotides read TGTGCCAGCAGTACGGGGGGGGCAAGGAACACTGAAGCTTTCTTT. This chain uses TRBV6-5 with TRBJ1-1; tentative D call: TRBD1 (6 bases). CDR3 length equals 15 residues. V dropped 5 bases and J dropped 1 base, with 14 bases sitting between them. The germline gives CDR1 MNHEY, CDR2 SVGAGI.

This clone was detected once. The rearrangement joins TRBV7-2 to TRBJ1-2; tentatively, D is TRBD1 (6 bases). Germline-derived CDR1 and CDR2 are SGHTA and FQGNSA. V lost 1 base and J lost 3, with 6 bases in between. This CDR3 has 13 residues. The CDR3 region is CASSLDRDYGYTF. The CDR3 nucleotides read TGTGCCAGCAGCTTAGACAGGGACTATGGCTACACCTTC. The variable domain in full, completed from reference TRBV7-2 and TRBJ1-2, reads GAGVSQSPSNKVTEKGKDVELRCDPISGHTALYWYRQSLGQGLEFLIYFQGNSAPDKSGLPSDRFSAERTGGSVSTLTIQRTQQEDSAVYLCASSLDRDYGYTFGSGTRLTVV.

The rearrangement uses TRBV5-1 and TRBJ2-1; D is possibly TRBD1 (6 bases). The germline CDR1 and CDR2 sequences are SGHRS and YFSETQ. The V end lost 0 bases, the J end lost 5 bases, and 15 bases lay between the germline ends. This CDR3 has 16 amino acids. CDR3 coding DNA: TGCGCCAGCAGCTTGGGCCCTTCCGGGACACACAATGAGCAGTTCTTC. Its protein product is CASSLGPSGTHNEQFF.

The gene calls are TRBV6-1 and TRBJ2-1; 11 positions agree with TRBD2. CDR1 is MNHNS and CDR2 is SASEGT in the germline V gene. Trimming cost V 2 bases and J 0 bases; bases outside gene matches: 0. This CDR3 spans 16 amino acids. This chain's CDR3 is CASSETSGSSYNEQFF. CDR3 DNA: TGTGCCAGCAGTGAAACTAGCGGGAGCTCCTACAATGAGCAGTTCTTC.

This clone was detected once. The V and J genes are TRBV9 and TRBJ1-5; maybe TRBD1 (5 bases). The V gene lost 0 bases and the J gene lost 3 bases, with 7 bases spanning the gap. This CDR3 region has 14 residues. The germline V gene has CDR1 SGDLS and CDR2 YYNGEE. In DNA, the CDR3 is TGTGCCAGCAGCGTAGGACAGATCAATCAGCCCCAGCATTTT. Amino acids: CASSVGQINQPQHF.

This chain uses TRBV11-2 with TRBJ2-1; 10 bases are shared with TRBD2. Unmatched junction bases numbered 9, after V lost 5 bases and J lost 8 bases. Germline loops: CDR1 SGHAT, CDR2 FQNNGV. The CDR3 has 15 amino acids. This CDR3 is CASSPLGTSVYEQFF. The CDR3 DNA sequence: TGTGCCAGCAGCCCCTTAGGGACTAGCGTCTATGAGCAGTTCTTC. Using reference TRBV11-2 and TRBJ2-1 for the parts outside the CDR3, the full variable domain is EAGVAQSPRYKIIEKRQSVAFWCNPISGHATLYWYQQILGQGPKLLIQFQNNGVVDDSQLPKDRFSAERLKGVDSTLKIQPAKLEDSAVYLCASSPLGTSVYEQFFGPGTRLTVL.

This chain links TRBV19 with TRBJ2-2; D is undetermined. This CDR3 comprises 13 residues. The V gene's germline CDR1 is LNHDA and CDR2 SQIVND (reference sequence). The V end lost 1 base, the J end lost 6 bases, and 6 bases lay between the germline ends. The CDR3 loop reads CASSIGGSGELFF. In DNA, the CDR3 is TGTGCCAGTAGTATAGGTGGCTCCGGGGAGCTGTTTTTT.

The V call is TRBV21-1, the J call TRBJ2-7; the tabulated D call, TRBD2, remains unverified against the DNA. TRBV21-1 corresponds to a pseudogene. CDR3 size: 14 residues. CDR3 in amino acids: CASSREGRCREQYF. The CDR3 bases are TGTGCCAGCAGCCGGGAGGGCCGATGTCGCGAGCAGTACTTC.

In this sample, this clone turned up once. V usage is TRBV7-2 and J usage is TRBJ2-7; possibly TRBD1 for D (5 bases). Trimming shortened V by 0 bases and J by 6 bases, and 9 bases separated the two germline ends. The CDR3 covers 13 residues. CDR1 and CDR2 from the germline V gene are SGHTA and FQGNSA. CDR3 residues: CASSLASQGEQYF. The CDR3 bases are TGTGCCAGCAGCTTAGCATCCCAGGGCGAGCAGTACTTC.

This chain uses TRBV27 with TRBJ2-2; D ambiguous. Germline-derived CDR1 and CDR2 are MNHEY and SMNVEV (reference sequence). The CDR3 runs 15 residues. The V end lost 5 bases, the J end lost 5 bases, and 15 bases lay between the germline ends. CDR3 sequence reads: CASSPTALRTGELFF. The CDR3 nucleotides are TGTGCCAGCAGTCCGACGGCCCTGAGGACCGGGGAGCTGTTTTTT.

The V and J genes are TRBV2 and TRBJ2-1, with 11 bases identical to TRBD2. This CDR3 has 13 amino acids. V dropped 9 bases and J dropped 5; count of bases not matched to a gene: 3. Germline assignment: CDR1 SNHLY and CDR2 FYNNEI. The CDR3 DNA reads TGTGCCAGTCAACTAGCGGGGGACAATGAGCAGTTCTTC. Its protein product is CASQLAGDNEQFF.

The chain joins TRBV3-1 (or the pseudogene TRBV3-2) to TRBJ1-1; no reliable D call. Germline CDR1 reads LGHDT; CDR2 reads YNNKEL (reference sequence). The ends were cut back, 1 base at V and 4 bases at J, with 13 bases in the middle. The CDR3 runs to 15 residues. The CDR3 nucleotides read TGTGCCAGCAGCCAAGGTCGGGGAGGTGGCACTGAAGCTTTCTTT. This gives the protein CASSQGRGGGTEAFF.

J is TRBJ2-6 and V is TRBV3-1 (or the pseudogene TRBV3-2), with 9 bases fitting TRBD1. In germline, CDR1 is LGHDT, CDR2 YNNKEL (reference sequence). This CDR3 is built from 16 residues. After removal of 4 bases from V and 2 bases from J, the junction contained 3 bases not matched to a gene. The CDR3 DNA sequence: TGTGCCAGCAGCCGAAGGACAGGGGCTGGGGCCAACGTCCTGACTTTC. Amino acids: CASSRRTGAGANVLTF.

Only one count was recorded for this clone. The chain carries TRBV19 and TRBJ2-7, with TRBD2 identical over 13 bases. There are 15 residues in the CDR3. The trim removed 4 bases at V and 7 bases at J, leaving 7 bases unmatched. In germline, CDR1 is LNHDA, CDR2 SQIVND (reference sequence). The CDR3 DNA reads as TGTGCCAGTAGTAAGCGACTAGCGGGGGGATGGGAGCAGTACTTC. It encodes CASSKRLAGGWEQYF.

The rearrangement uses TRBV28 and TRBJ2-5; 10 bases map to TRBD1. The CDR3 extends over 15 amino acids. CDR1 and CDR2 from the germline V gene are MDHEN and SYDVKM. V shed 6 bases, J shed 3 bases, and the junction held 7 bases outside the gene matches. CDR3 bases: TGTGCCAGCAGCCGTCCAGGGACAGGGGAAGAGACCCAGTACTTC. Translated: CASSRPGTGEETQYF.